This TCR beta chain appears in the sequencing data of a study of shared T cell receptors in the human thymus (dated by TCRdb to the early 2020s). Background on the whole study: The study examined how self-reactive, shared T-cell receptor alpha chains are generated in the human thymus.

In the case of this clone: There is no known antigen for this receptor. Nothing much larger sits one base from this clone, and base qualities are not available.

Receptors were amplified or captured by the immunoSEQ multiplex PCR assay. Not all clones reach the TCRdb copy of this immuneACCESS table, which keeps in-frame sequences only. Checked studies attribute under half of the gap to unresolved V genes and leave the rest unexplained. This sample gives hundreds of thousands of clones in total; about 90% of them show up just once. The ten top clones hold over 0.008% of the sample. V was cut back by 6 bases and J by 7 bases, leaving a gap of 9 bases between them. For CDR1 and CDR2, the germline V gene lists MDHEN and SYDVKM. From the cysteine through the phenylalanine, the CDR3 covers 12 amino acids. CDR3 DNA only is kept here, 36 bases in frame from base 1. These data were also filed under a second study, of human thymus T cells. The second paper further reports: In Finland, the donors were immunologically healthy infants who were having open corrective cardiac surgery for congenital heart defects. Thymus tissue was collected as surgical resects that were removed during corrective cardiac surgery. V and J gene segment usage appeared biased in both thymic and peripheral blood repertoires. The related research reported highly overlapping thymic TCR repertoires among unrelated individuals. The study used 7 to 9 infant thymus samples plus four related peripheral blood samples to characterize TCR alpha and beta repertoires. The cohort included over five male and two female infants, with donor ages spanning 7 to 244 days. Thymocytes were mechanically released from the tissue and were stored as pellets of about 9-33 million cells at -70 degrees C. A QIAsymphony instrument was used to extract genomic DNA from frozen cell pellets. The immunoSEQ multiplex PCR assay was used to amplify the TCRB and TCRAD loci from a standardized quantity of quality-controlled genomic DNA. The V(D)J region was spanned by amplicons of a length sufficient to cover the CDR3 and to identify V and J genes. The amplicons were sequenced on an Illumina platform via the commercial immunoSEQ service. Primer bias and sequencing errors were corrected using previously described methods, and TCRAD and TCRB definitions followed the IMGT database. Repertoires were analysed with immunoSEQ Analyzer 3.0 and VDJTools, covering basic statistics, V/J segment usage, diversity estimates, rarefaction and pairwise overlap. Diversity was estimated using the Chao1, ChaoE, Efron-Thisted, Shannon and inverse Simpson indices, and was also estimated on datasets down-sampled to the size of the smallest sample. For repertoire overlap, CDR3 nucleotide sequence, V gene and J gene had to match strictly, and clustering was done by Jaccard-based multidimensional scaling. On average, roughly 740,000 unique TCRB clonotypes were obtained from thymus samples, compared with about 86,000 from blood samples.

The sequencing input was thymocytes. Recombination joined TRBV28 with TRBJ1-4; possibly the D gene is TRBD1, per 5 matching bases. This clonotype was sampled from a boy under three years old with a congenital heart defect. Donor details come from another sample of the same person, matched by shared clones. The DNA sequence reads TGTGCCAGCAGACGGGGGGGTGAAAAACTGTTTTTT. Translated, it reads CASRRGGEKLFF.